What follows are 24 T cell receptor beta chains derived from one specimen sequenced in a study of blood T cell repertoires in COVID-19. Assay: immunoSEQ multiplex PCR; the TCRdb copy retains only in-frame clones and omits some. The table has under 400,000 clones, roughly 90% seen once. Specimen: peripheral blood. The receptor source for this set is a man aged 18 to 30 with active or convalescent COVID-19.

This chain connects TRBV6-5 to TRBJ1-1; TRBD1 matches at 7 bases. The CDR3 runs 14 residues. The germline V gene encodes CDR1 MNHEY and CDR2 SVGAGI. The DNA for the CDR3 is TGTGCAGTTTTCCGGGGGACAGCGAACACTGAAGCTTTCTTT. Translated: CAVFRGTANTEAFF.

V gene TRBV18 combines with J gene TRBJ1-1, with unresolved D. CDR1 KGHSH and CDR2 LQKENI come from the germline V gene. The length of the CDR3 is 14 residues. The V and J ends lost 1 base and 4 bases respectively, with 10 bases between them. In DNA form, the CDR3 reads TGTGCCAGCTCACCACAAGGGAGAGGCACTGAAGCTTTCTTT. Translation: CASSPQGRGTEAFF.

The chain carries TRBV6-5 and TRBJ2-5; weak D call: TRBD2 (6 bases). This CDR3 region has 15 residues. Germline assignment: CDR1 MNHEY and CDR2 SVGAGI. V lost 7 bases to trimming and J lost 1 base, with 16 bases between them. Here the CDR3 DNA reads TGTGCCAGCAAGAGGGGCGGGGCAGGCCAAGAGACCCAGTACTTC. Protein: CASKRGGAGQETQYF.

CDR3 DNA sequence: TGTGCCAGCAGCGGGGGACAGGGGGCGGAGACCCAGTACTTC. Amino acid sequence: CASSGGQGAETQYF. The chain uses TRBV9 and TRBJ2-5; 12 nucleotides align to TRBD1. This CDR3 region has 14 residues. CDR1 is SGDLS and CDR2 is YYNGEE in the germline V gene. The junction had 2 bases not matched to a gene; V was cut back by 3 bases and J by 5 bases.

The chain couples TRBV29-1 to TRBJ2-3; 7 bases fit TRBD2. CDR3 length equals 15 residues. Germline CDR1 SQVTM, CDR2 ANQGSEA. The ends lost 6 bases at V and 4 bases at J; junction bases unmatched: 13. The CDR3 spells CSVFGGGWLSDTQYF. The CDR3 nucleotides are TGCAGCGTGTTTGGGGGAGGGTGGTTGTCAGATACGCAGTATTTT.

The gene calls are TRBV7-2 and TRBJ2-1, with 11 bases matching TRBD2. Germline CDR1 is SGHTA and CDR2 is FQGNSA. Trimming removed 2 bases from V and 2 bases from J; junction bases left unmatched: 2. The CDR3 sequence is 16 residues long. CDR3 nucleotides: TGTGCCAGCAGCTTACCACTAGCGGGGGCCTACAATGAGCAGTTCTTC. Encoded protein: CASSLPLAGAYNEQFF.

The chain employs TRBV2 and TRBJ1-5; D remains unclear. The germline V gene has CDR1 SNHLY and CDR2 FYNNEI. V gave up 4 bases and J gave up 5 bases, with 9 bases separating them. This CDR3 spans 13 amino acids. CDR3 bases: TGTGCCAGCAGTGTCCAGGAGGATCAGCCCCAGCATTTT. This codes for CASSVQEDQPQHF. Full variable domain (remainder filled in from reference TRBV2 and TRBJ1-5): EPEVTQTPSHQVTQMGQEVILRCVPISNHLYFYWYRQILGQKVEFLVSFYNNEISEKSEIFDDQFSVERPDGSNFTLKIRSTKLEDSAMYFCASSVQEDQPQHFGDGTRLSIL.

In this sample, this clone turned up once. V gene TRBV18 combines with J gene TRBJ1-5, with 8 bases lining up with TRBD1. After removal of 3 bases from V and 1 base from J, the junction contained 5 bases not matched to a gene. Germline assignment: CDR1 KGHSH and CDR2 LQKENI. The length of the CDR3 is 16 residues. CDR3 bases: TGTGCCAGCTCACCGACAGGGGAGAGGAGCAATCAGCCCCAGCATTTT. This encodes CASSPTGERSNQPQHF. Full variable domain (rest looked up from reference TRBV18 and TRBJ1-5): NAGVMQNPRHLVRRRGQEARLRCSPMKGHSHVYWYRQLPEEGLKFMVYLQKENIIDESGMPKERFSAEFPKEGPSILRIQQVVRGDSAAYFCASSPTGERSNQPQHFGDGTRLSIL.

CDR3 bases: TGTGCCAGCAGGATACCGGGACAGAAAGAGACCCAGTACTTC. This translates into CASRIPGQKETQYF. The V gene is TRBV11-2, the J gene TRBJ2-5, with TRBD1 identical over 7 bases. The V gene end was trimmed by 6 bases and the J gene end by 3 bases; junction bases not matched to a gene: 7. The CDR3 covers 14 residues. Germline V gene data show CDR1 as SGHAT and CDR2 as FQNNGV.

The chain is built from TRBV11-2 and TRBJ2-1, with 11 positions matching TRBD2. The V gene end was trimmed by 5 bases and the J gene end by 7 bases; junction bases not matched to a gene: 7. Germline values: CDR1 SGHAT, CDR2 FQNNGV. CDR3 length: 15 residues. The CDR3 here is CASSTLAGGRNEQFF. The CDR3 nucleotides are TGTGCCAGCAGCACGCTAGCGGGGGGACGGAATGAGCAGTTCTTC.

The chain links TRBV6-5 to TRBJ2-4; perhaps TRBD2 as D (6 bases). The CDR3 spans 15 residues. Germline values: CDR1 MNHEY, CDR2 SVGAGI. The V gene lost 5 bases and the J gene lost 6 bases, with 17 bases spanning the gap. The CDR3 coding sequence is TGTGCCAGCAGTCAGTACGAGGGGCGGGGAAACATTCAGTACTTC. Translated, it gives CASSQYEGRGNIQYF.

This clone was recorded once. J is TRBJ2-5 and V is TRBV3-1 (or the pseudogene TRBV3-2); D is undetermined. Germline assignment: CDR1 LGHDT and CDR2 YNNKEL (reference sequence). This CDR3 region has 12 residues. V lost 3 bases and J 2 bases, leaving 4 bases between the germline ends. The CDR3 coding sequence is TGTGCCAGCAGCCACACTCAAGAGACCCAGTACTTC. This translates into CASSHTQETQYF.

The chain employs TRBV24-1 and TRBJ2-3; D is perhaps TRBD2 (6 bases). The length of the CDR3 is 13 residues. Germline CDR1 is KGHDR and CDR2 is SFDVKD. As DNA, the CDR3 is TGTGCGATCGACGGAGGGGGCACAGATACGCAGTATTTT. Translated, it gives CAIDGGGTDTQYF.

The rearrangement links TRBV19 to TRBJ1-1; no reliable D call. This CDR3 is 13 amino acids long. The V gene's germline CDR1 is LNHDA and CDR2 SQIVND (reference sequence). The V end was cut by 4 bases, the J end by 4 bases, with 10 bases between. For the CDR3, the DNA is TGTGCCAGTAGTAAGGCGGGTTCCACTGAAGCTTTCTTT. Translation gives CASSKAGSTEAFF.

The CDR3 DNA is TGTGCCAGCAGACAAGCGGGAGGCTACAATGAGCAGTTCTTC. This translates into CASRQAGGYNEQFF. This chain uses TRBV28 with TRBJ2-1, with 9 bases fitting TRBD2. Trimming removed 6 bases from V and 3 bases from J; junction bases left unmatched: 3. The CDR3 has 14 amino acids. The germline CDR1 and CDR2 sequences are MDHEN and SYDVKM.

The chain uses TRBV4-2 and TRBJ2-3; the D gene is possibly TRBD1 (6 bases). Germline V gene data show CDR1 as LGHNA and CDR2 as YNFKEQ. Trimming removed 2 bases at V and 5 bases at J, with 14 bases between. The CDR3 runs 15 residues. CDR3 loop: CASSQLLGAVDTQYF. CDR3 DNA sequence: TGTGCCAGCAGCCAACTCCTGGGGGCGGTAGATACGCAGTATTTT.

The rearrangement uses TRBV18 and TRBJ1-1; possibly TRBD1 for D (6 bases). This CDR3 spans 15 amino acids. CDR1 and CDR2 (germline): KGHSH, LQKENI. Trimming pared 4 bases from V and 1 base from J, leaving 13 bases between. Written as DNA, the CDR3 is TGTGCCAGCTCACGACAAGGACAGCAGAACACTGAAGCTTTCTTT. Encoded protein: CASSRQGQQNTEAFF.

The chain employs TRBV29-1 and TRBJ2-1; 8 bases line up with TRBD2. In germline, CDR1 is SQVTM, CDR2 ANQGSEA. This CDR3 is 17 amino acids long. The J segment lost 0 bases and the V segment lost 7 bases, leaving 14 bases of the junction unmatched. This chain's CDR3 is CSAFGGGAGSSYNEQFF. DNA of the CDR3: TGCAGCGCCTTCGGGGGGGGAGCGGGAAGCTCCTACAATGAGCAGTTCTTC.

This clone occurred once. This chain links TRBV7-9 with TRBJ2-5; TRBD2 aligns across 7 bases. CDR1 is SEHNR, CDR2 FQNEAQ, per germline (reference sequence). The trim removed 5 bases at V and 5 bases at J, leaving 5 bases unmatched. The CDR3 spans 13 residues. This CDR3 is CASSPRGGETQYF. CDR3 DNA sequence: TGTGCCAGCAGCCCCCGGGGAGGGGAGACCCAGTACTTC.

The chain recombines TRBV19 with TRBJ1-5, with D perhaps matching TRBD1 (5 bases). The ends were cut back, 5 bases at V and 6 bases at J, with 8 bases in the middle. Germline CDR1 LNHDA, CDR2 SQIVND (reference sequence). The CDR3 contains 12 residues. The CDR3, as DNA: TGTGCCAGTAGTGGGGGGGTTCAGCCCCAGCATTTT. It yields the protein CASSGGVQPQHF.

The CDR3 nucleotides read TGTGCCAGCAGCCTAACTAGCGGGGGGAACTCCTACAATGAGCAGTTCTTC. This gives the protein CASSLTSGGNSYNEQFF. This chain connects TRBV7-8 to TRBJ2-1; 12 bases line up with TRBD2. This CDR3 contains 17 residues. The germline gives CDR1 SGHVS, CDR2 FQNEAQ. Losses at the gene ends were 5 bases for V and 0 bases for J; bases not matched to a gene: 5.

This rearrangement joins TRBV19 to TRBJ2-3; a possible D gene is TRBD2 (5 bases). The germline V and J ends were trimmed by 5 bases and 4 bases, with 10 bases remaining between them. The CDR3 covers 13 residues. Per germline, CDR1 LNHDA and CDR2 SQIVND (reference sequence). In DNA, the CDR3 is TGTGCCAGTAGTGAGAGGGCGGCAGATACGCAGTATTTT. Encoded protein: CASSERAADTQYF.

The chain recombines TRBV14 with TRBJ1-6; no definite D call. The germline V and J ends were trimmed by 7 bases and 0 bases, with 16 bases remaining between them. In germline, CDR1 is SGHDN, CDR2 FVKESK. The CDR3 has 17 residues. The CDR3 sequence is CASTIIPYYSYNSPLHF. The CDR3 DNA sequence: TGTGCCAGCACCATAATCCCGTACTACTCCTATAATTCACCCCTCCACTTT.

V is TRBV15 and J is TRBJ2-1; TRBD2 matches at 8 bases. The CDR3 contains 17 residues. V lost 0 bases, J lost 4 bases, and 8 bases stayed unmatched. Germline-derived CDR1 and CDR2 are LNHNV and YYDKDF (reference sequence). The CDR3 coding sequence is TGTGCCACCAGCAGAGATCAAAAAGCGGGGGCGTACAATGAGCAGTTCTTC. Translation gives CATSRDQKAGAYNEQFF.